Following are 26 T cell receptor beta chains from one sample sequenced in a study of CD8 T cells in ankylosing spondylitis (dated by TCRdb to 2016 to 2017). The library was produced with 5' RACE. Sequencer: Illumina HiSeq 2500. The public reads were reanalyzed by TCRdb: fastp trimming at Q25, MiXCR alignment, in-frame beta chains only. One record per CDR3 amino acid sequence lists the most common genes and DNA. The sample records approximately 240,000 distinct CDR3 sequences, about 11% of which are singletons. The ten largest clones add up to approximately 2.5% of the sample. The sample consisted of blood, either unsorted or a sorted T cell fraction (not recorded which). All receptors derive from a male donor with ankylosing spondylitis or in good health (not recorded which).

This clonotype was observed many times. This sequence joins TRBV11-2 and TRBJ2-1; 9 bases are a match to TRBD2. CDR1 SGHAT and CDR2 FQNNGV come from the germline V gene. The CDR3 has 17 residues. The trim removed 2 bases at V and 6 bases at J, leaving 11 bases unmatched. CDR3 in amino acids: CASSLRGGGAMSNEQFF. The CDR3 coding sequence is TGTGCCAGCAGCTTAAGGGGCGGGGGGGCCATGAGCAATGAGCAGTTCTTC.

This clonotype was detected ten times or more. Here the CDR3 reads CSAEETGGNYGYTF. CDR3 DNA: TGCAGCGCCGAGGAGACGGGAGGGAACTATGGCTACACCTTC. The chain uses TRBV29-1 and TRBJ1-2; no clear D. The germline V gene encodes CDR1 SQVTM and CDR2 ANQGSEA. This CDR3 has 14 amino acids. Trimming removed 7 bases from V and 2 bases from J, with 17 bases in between.

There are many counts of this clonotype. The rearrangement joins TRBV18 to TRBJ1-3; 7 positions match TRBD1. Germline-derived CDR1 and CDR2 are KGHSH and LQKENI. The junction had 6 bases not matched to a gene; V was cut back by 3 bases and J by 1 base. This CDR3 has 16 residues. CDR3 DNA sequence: TGTGCCAGCTCACCTGAGGGGGCGAATTCTGGAAACACCATATATTTT. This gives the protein CASSPEGANSGNTIYF. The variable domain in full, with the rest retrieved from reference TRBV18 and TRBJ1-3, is NAGVMQNPRHLVRRRGQEARLRCSPMKGHSHVYWYRQLPEEGLKFMVYLQKENIIDESGMPKERFSAEFPKEGPSILRIQQVVRGDSAAYFCASSPEGANSGNTIYFGEGSWLTVV.

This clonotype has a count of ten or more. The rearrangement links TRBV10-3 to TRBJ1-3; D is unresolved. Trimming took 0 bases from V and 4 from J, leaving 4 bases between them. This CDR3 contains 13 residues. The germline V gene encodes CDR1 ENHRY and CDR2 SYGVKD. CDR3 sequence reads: CAISESKGNTIYF. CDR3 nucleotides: TGTGCCATCAGTGAGTCGAAGGGAAACACCATATATTTT.

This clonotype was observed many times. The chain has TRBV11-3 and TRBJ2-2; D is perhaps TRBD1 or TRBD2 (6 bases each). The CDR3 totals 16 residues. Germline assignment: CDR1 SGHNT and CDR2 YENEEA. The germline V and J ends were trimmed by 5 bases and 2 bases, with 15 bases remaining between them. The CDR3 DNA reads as TGTGCCAGCAGCCCCTCGGGGGACATAAACACCGGGGAGCTGTTTTTT. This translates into CASSPSGDINTGELFF.

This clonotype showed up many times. The DNA of the CDR3 is TGCGCCAGCAGCCAAGAGGGCAGGGGGAACACTGAAGCTTTCTTT. Translation gives CASSQEGRGNTEAFF. This chain connects TRBV4-1 to TRBJ1-1; D might be TRBD1 (6 bases). The V gene's germline CDR1 is MGHRA and CDR2 YSYEKL. CDR3 length: 15 amino acids. The ends were cut back, 0 bases at V and 1 base at J, with 9 bases in the middle.

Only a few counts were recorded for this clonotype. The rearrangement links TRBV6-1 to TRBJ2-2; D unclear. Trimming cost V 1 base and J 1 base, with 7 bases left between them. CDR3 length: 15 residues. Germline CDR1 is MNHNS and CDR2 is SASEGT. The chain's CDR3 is CASSEVRQNTGELFF. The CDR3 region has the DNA TGTGCCAGCAGTGAAGTTCGACAGAACACCGGGGAGCTGTTTTTT.

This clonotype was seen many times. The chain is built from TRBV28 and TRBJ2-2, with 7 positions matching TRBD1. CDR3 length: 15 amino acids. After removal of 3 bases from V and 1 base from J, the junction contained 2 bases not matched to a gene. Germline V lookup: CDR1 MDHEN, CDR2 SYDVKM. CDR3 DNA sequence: TGTGCCAGCAGTTTGGGACAGCTGAACACCGGGGAGCTGTTTTTT. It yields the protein CASSLGQLNTGELFF.

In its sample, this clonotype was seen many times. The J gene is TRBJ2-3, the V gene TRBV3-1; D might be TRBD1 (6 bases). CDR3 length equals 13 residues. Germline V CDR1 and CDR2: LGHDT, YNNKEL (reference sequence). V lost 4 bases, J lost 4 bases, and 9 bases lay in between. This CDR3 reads CASSLRGPDTQYF. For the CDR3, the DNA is TGTGCCAGCAGCCTCAGGGGCCCAGATACGCAGTATTTT.

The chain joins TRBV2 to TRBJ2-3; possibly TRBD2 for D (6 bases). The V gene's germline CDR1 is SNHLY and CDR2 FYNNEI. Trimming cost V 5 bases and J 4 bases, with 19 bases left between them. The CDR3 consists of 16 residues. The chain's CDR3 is CASSPFRGSSADTQYF. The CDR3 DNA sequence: TGTGCCAGCAGTCCCTTTAGGGGCTCTAGCGCAGATACGCAGTATTTT. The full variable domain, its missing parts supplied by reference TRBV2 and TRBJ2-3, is EPEVTQTPSHQVTQMGQEVILRCVPISNHLYFYWYRQILGQKVEFLVSFYNNEISEKSEIFDDQFSVERPDGSNFTLKIRSTKLEDSAMYFCASSPFRGSSADTQYFGPGTRLTVL.

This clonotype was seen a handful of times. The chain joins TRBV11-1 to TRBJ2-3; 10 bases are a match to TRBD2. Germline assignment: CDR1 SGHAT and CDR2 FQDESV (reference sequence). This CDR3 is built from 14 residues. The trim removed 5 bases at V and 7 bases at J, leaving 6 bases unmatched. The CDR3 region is CASSPASGRYTQYF. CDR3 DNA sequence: TGTGCCAGCAGCCCCGCTAGCGGGAGATATACGCAGTATTTT. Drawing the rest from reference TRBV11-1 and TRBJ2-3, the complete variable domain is EAEVAQSPRYKITEKSQAVAFWCDPISGHATLYWYRQILGQGPELLVQFQDESVVDDSQLPKDRFSAERLKGVDSTLKIQPAELGDSAMYLCASSPASGRYTQYFGPGTRLTVL.

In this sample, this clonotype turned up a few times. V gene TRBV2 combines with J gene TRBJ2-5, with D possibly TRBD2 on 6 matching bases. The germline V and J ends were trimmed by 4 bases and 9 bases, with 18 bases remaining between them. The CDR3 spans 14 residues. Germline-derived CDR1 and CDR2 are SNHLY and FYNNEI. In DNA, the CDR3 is TGTGCCAGCAGTGCCGCTCCCCGGACGGGGGCCCAGTACTTC. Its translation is CASSAAPRTGAQYF.

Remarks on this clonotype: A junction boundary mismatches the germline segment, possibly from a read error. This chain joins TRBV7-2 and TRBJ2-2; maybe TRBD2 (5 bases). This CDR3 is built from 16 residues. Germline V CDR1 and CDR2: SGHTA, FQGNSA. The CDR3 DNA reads TGTGCCAGCAGCTCGCGGGCTGCAGCGACCACCGGGAAGCTGTTTTTT. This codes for CASSSRAAATTGKLFF.

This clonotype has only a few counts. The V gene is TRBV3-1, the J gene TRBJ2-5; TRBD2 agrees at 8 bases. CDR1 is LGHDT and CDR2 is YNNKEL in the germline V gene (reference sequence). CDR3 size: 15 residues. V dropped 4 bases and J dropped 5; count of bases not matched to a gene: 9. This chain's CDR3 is CASSPTAGVVETQYF. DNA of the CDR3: TGTGCCAGCAGCCCCACAGCGGGAGTGGTGGAGACCCAGTACTTC.

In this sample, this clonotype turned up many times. For the CDR3, the DNA is TGCAGCGTTGTAGTTAGGGCCTACGAGCAGTACTTC. Its protein product is CSVVVRAYEQYF. J is TRBJ2-7 and V is TRBV29-1, with no clear D. There are 12 residues in the CDR3. Germline assignment: CDR1 SQVTM and CDR2 ANQGSEA. V was pared by 4 bases and J by 2 bases, with 9 bases between.

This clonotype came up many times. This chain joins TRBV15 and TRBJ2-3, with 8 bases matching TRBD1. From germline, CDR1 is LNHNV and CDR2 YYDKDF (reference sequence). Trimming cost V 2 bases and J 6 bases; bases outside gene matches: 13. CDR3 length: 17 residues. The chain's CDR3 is CATSRLPPGTGGDTQYF. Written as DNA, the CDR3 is TGTGCCACCAGCAGACTGCCCCCCGGGACAGGCGGGGATACGCAGTATTTT. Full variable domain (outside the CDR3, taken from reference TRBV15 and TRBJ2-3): DAMVIQNPRYQVTQFGKPVTLSCSQTLNHNVMYWYQQKSSQAPKLLFHYYDKDFNNEADTPDNFQSRRPNTSFCFLDIRSPGLGDTAMYLCATSRLPPGTGGDTQYFGPGTRLTVL.

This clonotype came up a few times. The CDR3, as DNA: TGTGCCAGCAACCCGACAGGGGGCACTGAAGCTTTCTTT. Amino acid sequence: CASNPTGGTEAFF. This chain links TRBV7-9 with TRBJ1-1; 9 bases fit TRBD1. The CDR3 has 13 amino acids. CDR1 SEHNR and CDR2 FQNEAQ come from the germline V gene (reference sequence). The V gene end was trimmed by 7 bases and the J gene end by 4 bases; junction bases not matched to a gene: 4.

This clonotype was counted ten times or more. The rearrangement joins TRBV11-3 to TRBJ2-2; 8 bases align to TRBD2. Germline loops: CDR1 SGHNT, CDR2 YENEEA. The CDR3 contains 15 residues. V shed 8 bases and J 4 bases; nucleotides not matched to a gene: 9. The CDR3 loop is CASLSSRGGTGELFF. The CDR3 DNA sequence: TGTGCCAGCCTTTCTTCTCGGGGGGGCACCGGGGAGCTGTTTTTT.

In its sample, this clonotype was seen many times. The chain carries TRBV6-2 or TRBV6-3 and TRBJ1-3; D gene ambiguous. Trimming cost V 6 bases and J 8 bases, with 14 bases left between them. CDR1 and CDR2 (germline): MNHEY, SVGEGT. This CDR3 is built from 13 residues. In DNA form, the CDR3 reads TGTGCCAGCAGAGATAGACATATGGACACCATATATTTT. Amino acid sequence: CASRDRHMDTIYF.

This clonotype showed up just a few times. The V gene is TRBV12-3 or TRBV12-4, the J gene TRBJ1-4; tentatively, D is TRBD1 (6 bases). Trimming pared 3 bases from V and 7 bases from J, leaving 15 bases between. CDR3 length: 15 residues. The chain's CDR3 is CASSFGGVKGEKLFF. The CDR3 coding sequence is TGTGCCAGCAGTTTTGGGGGCGTGAAGGGTGAAAAACTGTTTTTT.

CDR3 sequence: CASSGQAGGSTDTQYF. In DNA, the CDR3 is TGTGCCAGCAGCGGTCAAGCGGGGGGTAGCACAGATACGCAGTATTTT. This sequence joins TRBV2 and TRBJ2-3; 9 bases are a match to TRBD2. There are 16 residues in the CDR3. Germline CDR1 is SNHLY and CDR2 is FYNNEI. After removal of 6 bases from V and 0 bases from J, the junction contained 7 bases not matched to a gene.

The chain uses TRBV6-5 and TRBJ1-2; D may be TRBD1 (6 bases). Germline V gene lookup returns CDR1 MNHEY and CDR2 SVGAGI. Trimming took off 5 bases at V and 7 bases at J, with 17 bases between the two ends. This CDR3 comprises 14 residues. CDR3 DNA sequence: TGTGCCAGCAGTACTCGACAGGCCCCGGGTGGCTACACCTTC. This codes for CASSTRQAPGGYTF.

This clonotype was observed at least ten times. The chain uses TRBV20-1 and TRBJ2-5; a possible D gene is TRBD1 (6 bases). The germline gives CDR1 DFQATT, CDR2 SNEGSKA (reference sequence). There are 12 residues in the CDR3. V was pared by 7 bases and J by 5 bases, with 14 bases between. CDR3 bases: TGCAGTGTAAAGAAGAGGGGGGAGACCCAGTACTTC. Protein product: CSVKKRGETQYF.

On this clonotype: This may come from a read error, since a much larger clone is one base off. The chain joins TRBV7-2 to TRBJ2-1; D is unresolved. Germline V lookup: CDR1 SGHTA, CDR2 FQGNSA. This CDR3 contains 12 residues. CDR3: CANSLDQNEQFF. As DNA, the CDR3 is TGTGCCAACAGCCTCGACCAAAATGAGCAGTTCTTC.

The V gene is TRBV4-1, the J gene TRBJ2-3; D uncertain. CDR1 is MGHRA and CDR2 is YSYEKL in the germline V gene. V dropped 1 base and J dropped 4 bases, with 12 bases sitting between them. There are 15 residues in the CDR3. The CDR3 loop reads CASSQGFSLPDTQYF. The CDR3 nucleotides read TGCGCCAGCAGCCAAGGCTTCTCTTTACCAGATACGCAGTATTTT.

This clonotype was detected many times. The CDR3, as DNA: TGTGCCATCAGTGATGGGGGGAAAGAGACCCAGTACTTC. As protein: CAISDGGKETQYF. This rearrangement joins TRBV10-3 to TRBJ2-5; TRBD2 might be the D (6 bases). V lost 3 bases to trimming and J lost 3 bases, with 8 bases between them. From germline, CDR1 is ENHRY and CDR2 SYGVKD. The CDR3 runs to 13 residues.